One T cell receptor (beta chain) is described in this entry. The target antigen is unknown. This sample was included in a study of T cells after yellow fever vaccination. Study summary: Each low-cell-number fraction was prepared by means of SMART-Seq v4 Ultra Low Input.

Study-wide points: High-abundance clonotypes from the bulk population could contaminate FACS-sorted repertoires.

Production of TCR cDNA was by 5'RACE template switching, which also added a universal primer site and UMIs. TCRdb re-called the 5' RACE reads with MiXCR, one entry per CDR3 protein. The sample has 300,000 to 400,000 distinct CDR3 sequences, about an eighth seen once. CDR1 and CDR2 (germline): SNHLY, FYNNEI. Germline trimming cut 6 bases from V and 1 base from J; bases unmatched to any gene: 10. The CDR3 sequence is 16 residues long. The sequence was obtained from a man aged 18 to 30 who received the YFV17D yellow fever vaccine. The chain joins TRBV2 to TRBJ1-1; 8 bases fit TRBD1. This specimen was CD4+ T cells sorted from PBMCs, taken 15 days after the yellow fever booster vaccination. CDR3 bases: TGTGCCAGCAGAGCGGACAGGGAGATCTGGAACACTGAAGCTTTCTTT. It translates to CASRADREIWNTEAFF.